This T cell receptor (beta chain) stems from a study of blood T cell repertoires in COVID-19. Turning to the study itself: Sources were T cells, B-cell-depleted T cells, or PBMCs; the material itself was cDNA or gDNA.

Germline lookup yields CDR1 DFQATT and CDR2 SNEGSKA (reference sequence). V was clipped by 8 bases and J by 5 bases; unmatched bases: 5. The CDR3 contains 11 residues. TCRdb keeps only in-frame clones here, not all; method: immunoSEQ multiplex PCR. The sample has approximately 160,000 clones; approximately 85% are singletons. The sample consisted of peripheral blood. V and J are TRBV20-1 and TRBJ2-7; 8 bases line up with TRBD1. The clonotype originates from a man in his 60s with active or convalescent COVID-19. The CDR3 here is CSPRQGNEQYF. In DNA form, the CDR3 reads TGCAGTCCAAGACAGGGGAACGAGCAGTACTTC.